The 6 T cell receptor beta chains below all came from one sample that was sequenced in a study of T cells in localized non-small cell lung cancer. The method was immunoSEQ multiplex PCR; TCRdb's version includes in-frame clones alone and lacks a portion of them. The sample has roughly 23,000 clones, less than 90% seen once. Here the sequenced sample was peripheral blood, taken before any cancer treatment. The receptors originated from a male donor at least 60 years old with stage I lung adenocarcinoma.

This clone has a single count. The chain has TRBV9 and TRBJ2-3; D is unclear. Trimming took off 3 bases at V and 6 bases at J, with 17 bases between the two ends. Germline CDR1 SGDLS, CDR2 YYNGEE. CDR3 length: 15 residues. CDR3 protein: CASSGRTLSVDTQYF. The CDR3 coding sequence is TGTGCCAGCAGCGGCCGGACCTTATCAGTGGATACGCAGTATTTT.

The rearrangement links TRBV6-6 to TRBJ2-1; TRBD1 matches 7 bases. This CDR3 spans 15 amino acids. CDR1 is MNHNY, CDR2 SVGAGI, per germline (reference sequence). V gave up 6 bases and J gave up 0 bases; unmatched junction bases: 5. CDR3 in DNA: TGTGCCAGCAGCCCGGGACAGAACTCCTACAATGAGCAGTTCTTC. It specifies CASSPGQNSYNEQFF.

The chain is built from TRBV28 and TRBJ2-7; tentative D call: TRBD1 (5 bases). The germline V and J ends were trimmed by 3 bases and 8 bases, with 20 bases remaining between them. The CDR3 is 15 residues long. Germline CDR1 and CDR2: MDHEN and SYDVKM. The CDR3 loop is CASSFNPSTEGQQYF. The CDR3 DNA sequence: TGTGCCAGCAGTTTCAATCCCTCGACAGAAGGGCAGCAGTACTTC.

The chain couples TRBV28 to TRBJ2-3, with TRBD2 matching over 7 bases. The CDR3 consists of 15 residues. Germline assignment: CDR1 MDHEN and CDR2 SYDVKM. After removal of 5 bases from V and 1 base from J, the junction contained 6 bases not matched to a gene. CDR3 sequence: CASSPSSGGTDTQYF. The CDR3 nucleotides read TGTGCCAGCAGTCCCTCGAGCGGGGGCACAGATACGCAGTATTTT.

This chain joins TRBV4-3 and TRBJ1-1; the match to TRBD1 covers 9 bases. This CDR3 contains 18 residues. The trim removed 2 bases at V and 4 bases at J, leaving 14 bases unmatched. Germline V gene sequence: CDR1 LGHNA, CDR2 YSLEER. CDR3 region: CASSQRTGDETSSTEAFF. The CDR3 region has the DNA TGCGCCAGCAGCCAACGGACAGGGGACGAAACCTCGAGCACTGAAGCTTTCTTT.

V and J are TRBV19 and TRBJ1-4; weak D call: TRBD1 (5 bases). This CDR3 comprises 15 residues. The germline V gene has CDR1 LNHDA and CDR2 SQIVND (reference sequence). Trimming pared 6 bases from V and 0 bases from J, leaving 11 bases between. CDR3 sequence reads: CASSTLRATNEKLFF. For the CDR3, the DNA is TGTGCCAGTAGCACCCTCAGGGCAACTAATGAAAAACTGTTTTTT.